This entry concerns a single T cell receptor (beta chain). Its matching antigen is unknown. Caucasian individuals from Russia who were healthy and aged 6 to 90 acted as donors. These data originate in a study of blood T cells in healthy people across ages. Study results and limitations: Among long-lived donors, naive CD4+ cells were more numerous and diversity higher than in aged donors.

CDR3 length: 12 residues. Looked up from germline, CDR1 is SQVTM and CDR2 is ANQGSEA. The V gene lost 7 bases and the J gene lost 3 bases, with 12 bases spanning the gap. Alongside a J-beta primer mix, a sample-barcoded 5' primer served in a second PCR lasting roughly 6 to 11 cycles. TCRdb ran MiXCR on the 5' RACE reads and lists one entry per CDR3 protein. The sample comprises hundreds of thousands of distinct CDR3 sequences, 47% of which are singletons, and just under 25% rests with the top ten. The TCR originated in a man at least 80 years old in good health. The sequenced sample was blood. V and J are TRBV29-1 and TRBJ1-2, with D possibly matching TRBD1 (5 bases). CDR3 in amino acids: CSGGEGYYGYTF. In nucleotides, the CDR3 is TGCAGCGGCGGGGAGGGGTACTATGGCTACACCTTC.